The clone carrying this T cell receptor (beta chain) occurred once. Profiled with immunoSEQ multiplex PCR; TCRdb holds only in-frame clones, not every one. Of about 170,000 clones listed, 80% to 90% were seen once; the top ten hold approximately 4%. The CDR3 runs 14 residues. The germline gives CDR1 SGHRS, CDR2 YFSETQ. V lost 1 base and J lost 5; bases outside the gene matches: 3. The data were obtained in a study of blood T cell repertoires in COVID-19. Whole-study context: COVID-19 samples from acute and convalescent phases originated in the United States, Italy and Spain. Sources were T cells, B-cell-depleted T cells, or PBMCs; the material itself was cDNA or gDNA.

Adults between about 18 and 95 years of age took part from fewer than 30 US areas. Membership in each cohort depended on participant-reported clinical history. Sequencing was done on a sample of PBMCs or T cells enriched from blood (not recorded which). This rearrangement joins TRBV5-1 to TRBJ2-3; 8 bases agree with TRBD1. The clonotype originates from a woman aged 50 to 60 in a cohort exposed to, infected with or recovered from COVID-19 (not recorded which). For the CDR3, the DNA is TGCGCCAGCAGCTTGTCCAGGGGGCAAGATACGCAGTATTTT. This codes for CASSLSRGQDTQYF.